This T cell receptor (beta chain) came from a study of blood T cell repertoires in COVID-19. This clone is a singleton in its sample. Sequenced by immunoSEQ multiplex PCR; TCRdb stores in-frame clones only, minus some. The table has some 75,000 clones, roughly 89% seen once. The germline V gene has CDR1 ENHRY and CDR2 SYGVKD. V trimming: 4 bases; J trimming: 3 bases; junction bases outside the gene matches: 12. This CDR3 has 17 amino acids. The gene calls are TRBV10-3 and TRBJ2-5; 9 bases are shared with TRBD2. The receptor's source is a man aged 60 to 75 with acute or convalescent COVID-19. The material sequenced was peripheral blood. The CDR3 sequence is CAISASGRGGSEETQYF. DNA of the CDR3: TGTGCCATCAGTGCGTCGGGGCGGGGGGGATCTGAAGAGACCCAGTACTTC.